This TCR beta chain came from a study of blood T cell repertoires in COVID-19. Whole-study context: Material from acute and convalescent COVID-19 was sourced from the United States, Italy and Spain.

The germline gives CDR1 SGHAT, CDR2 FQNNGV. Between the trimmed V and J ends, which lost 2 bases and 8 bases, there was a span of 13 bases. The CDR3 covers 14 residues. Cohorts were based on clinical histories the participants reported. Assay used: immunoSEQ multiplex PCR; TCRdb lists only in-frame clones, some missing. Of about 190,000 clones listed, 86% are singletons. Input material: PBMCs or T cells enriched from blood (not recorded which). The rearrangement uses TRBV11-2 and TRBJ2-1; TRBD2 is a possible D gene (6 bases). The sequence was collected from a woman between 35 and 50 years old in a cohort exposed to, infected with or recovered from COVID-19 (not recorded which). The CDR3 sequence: CASSLQSLAYEQFF. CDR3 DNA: TGTGCCAGCAGCTTACAGTCGCTAGCGTATGAGCAGTTCTTC.